This TCR beta chain derives from a study of cytomegalovirus exposure and HLA in healthy donors. Looking at the study overall: In a previous analysis, 100 million to 140 million unique TCR beta sequences were found from approximately 180 million T cells.

This clone was observed a few times. Its cognate antigen is unknown. The germline V gene encodes CDR1 SQVTM and CDR2 ANQGSEA. V trimming: 4 bases; J trimming: 7 bases; junction bases outside the gene matches: 7. The CDR3 is 13 amino acids. Study observations and caveats: The listing of 150 to 200 TCR beta chains classed them as cytomegalovirus-associated.

Those who donated were healthy bone marrow donors. PCR involved 60 Vbeta and 13 Jbeta primers. The repertoire was sequenced with immunoSEQ multiplex PCR; TCRdb's copy has only in-frame clones and lacks some. The repertoire holds over 100,000 clones, with almost 75% as singletons. The TCR sequence derives from a man aged 35 to 55 in good health and CMV-seronegative. The chain combines TRBV29-1 with TRBJ2-1; the match to TRBD1 covers 7 bases. Material: PBMCs. The CDR3 DNA reads as TGCAGCGTTGTTCCGGACAGGCAGAATGAGCAGTTCTTC. Residues: CSVVPDRQNEQFF.